The 5 T cell receptor beta chains given below trace back to one sample, sequenced in a study of graft-versus-host responses after intestinal transplantation. Only in-frame clones appear in the TCRdb table, and some are missing; sequencing was by immunoSEQ multiplex PCR. The sample has about 45,000 clones, over 75% seen once; the top ten hold approximately 4.7%. Material: PBMCs, obtained 524 days after transplant. These receptors came from a human patient who received an intestinal transplant, so some T cells may come from the graft donor.

The chain joins TRBV5-1 to TRBJ2-7; D might be TRBD1 (6 bases). CDR1 SGHRS and CDR2 YFSETQ come from the germline V gene. The CDR3 loop spans 15 amino acids. V was clipped by 0 bases and J by 0 bases, with 10 bases between them. DNA for the CDR3: TGCGCCAGCAGCTTGGTGGCAGGGGCCTCCTACGAGCAGTACTTC. It translates to CASSLVAGASYEQYF.

In nucleotides, the CDR3 is TGTGCCAGCAGTGAAGTCAGGGGAAGCTCCTACAATGAGCAGTTCTTC. Its protein product is CASSEVRGSSYNEQFF. The chain recombines TRBV6-1 with TRBJ2-1; D is possibly TRBD1 (6 bases). V lost 1 base to trimming and J lost 0 bases, with 10 bases between them. Germline CDR1 MNHNS, CDR2 SASEGT. The CDR3 is made up of 16 amino acids.

This clone was counted once. This sequence joins TRBV28 and TRBJ1-2; 10 bases match TRBD1. V shed 6 bases, J shed 0 bases, and the junction held 10 bases outside the gene matches. Germline V gene lookup returns CDR1 MDHEN and CDR2 SYDVKM. The CDR3 runs 17 residues. The CDR3 DNA reads TGTGCCAGCAGCACGCCGGGACAGGGGTCCGCTAACTATGGCTACACCTTC. It codes for CASSTPGQGSANYGYTF.

This clone was seen a handful of times. The chain links TRBV9 to TRBJ1-1; D unclear. The CDR3 has 17 amino acids. The V end lost 3 bases, the J end lost 1 base, and 19 bases lay between the germline ends. Germline CDR1 SGDLS, CDR2 YYNGEE. CDR3: CASSGGSSAVGNTEAFF. The CDR3, as DNA: TGTGCCAGCAGCGGTGGTAGTAGTGCTGTTGGGAACACTGAAGCTTTCTTT.

The table lists this clone with a few counts. The V gene is TRBV7-6, the J gene TRBJ2-2; TRBD1 or TRBD2 may be the D gene (5 bases each). The CDR3 sequence is 15 residues long. Trimming removed 3 bases from V and 4 bases from J, with 12 bases in between. In germline, CDR1 is SGHVS, CDR2 FNYEAQ. CDR3 sequence: CASSFGRDRTGELFF. The CDR3 nucleotides are TGTGCCAGCAGCTTCGGCAGGGACCGCACCGGGGAGCTGTTTTTT.